These 4 T cell receptor beta chains were sequenced from one sample in a study of T cells in Graves' hyperthyroidism and ophthalmopathy. It was RNA transcripts that yielded the amplified TCR beta CDR3 regions. RT-PCR in the first round (using the HTBI primer set) targeted the TCR CDR3. TCRdb analysed the multiplex PCR reads with MiXCR anew, one entry per CDR3 protein. The sample carries roughly 700,000 distinct CDR3 sequences, 12% to 15% recorded once. The specimen was blood. The receptor source for this set is a woman in her late teens or twenties with Graves' hyperthyroidism.

The rearrangement joins TRBV27 to TRBJ2-7, with 8 bases fitting TRBD2. CDR1 is MNHEY and CDR2 is SMNVEV in the germline V gene (reference sequence). Unmatched junction bases numbered 11, after V lost 5 bases and J lost 2 bases. The CDR3 is 16 residues long. CDR3 nucleotide sequence: TGTGCCAGCAGTCTCACCACTAGCGGACGTCCCTACGAGCAGTACTTC. Its protein is CASSLTTSGRPYEQYF.

This clonotype showed up many times. The V and J genes are TRBV6-1 and TRBJ1-4, with unresolved D. With 6 bases removed from V and 3 bases from J, the gap between germline ends came to 17 bases. Germline CDR1 reads MNHNS; CDR2 reads SASEGT. There are 16 residues in the CDR3. The CDR3 coding sequence is TGTGCCAGCAGCCGAACTGGTAGGACGCCTAATGAAAAACTGTTTTTT. Translation: CASSRTGRTPNEKLFF.

The V and J genes are TRBV19 and TRBJ2-1; D is uncertain. The V gene's germline CDR1 is LNHDA and CDR2 SQIVND (reference sequence). The length of the CDR3 is 11 residues. Between the trimmed V and J ends, which lost 5 bases and 12 bases, there was a span of 11 bases. CDR3 region: CASSLRGLQFF. In DNA, the CDR3 is TGTGCCAGTAGTCTACGAGGCTTGCAGTTCTTC.

This clonotype has a count of ten or more. This chain joins TRBV2 and TRBJ2-2, with 8 bases lining up with TRBD1. The J segment lost 6 bases and the V segment lost 7 bases, leaving 4 bases of the junction unmatched. The CDR3 consists of 13 residues. Looked up from germline, CDR1 is SNHLY and CDR2 is FYNNEI. The CDR3 DNA follows: TGTGCCAGCACCGGACAGGGTTCCGGGGAGCTGTTTTTT. It yields the protein CASTGQGSGELFF.